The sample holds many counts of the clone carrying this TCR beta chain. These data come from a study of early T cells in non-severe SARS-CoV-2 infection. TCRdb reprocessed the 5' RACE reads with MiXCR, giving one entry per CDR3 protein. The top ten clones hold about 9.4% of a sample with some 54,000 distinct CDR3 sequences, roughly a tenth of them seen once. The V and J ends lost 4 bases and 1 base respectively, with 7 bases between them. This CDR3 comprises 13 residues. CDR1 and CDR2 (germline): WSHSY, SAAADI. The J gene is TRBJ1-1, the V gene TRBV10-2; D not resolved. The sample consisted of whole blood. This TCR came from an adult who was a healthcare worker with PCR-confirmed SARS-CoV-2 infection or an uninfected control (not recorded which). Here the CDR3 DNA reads TGCGCCAGCAGTGTAGACAAGAACACTGAAGCTTTCTTT. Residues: CASSVDKNTEAFF.